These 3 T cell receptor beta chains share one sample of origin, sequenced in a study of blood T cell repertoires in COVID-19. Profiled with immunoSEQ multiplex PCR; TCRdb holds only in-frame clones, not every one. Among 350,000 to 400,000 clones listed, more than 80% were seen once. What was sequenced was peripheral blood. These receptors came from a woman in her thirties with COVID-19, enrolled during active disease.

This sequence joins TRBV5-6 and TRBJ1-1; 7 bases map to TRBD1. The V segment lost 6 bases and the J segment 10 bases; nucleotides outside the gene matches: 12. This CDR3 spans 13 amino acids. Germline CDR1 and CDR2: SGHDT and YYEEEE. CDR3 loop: CASILGGGSLAFF. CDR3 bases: TGTGCCAGCATCCTTGGAGGGGGCAGTTTAGCTTTCTTT.

CDR3 coding DNA: TGTGCCGTCCCCAGTCCCCGACAACCGGAAAAACTGTTTTTT. Translated: CAVPSPRQPEKLFF. The chain couples TRBV9 to TRBJ1-4, with unresolved D. The CDR3 consists of 14 residues. Germline V gene data show CDR1 as SGDLS and CDR2 as YYNGEE. Trimming pared 10 bases from V and 8 bases from J, leaving 21 bases between. Full variable domain (outside the CDR3, taken from reference TRBV9 and TRBJ1-4): DSGVTQTPKHLITATGQRVTLRCSPRSGDLSVYWYQQSLDQGLQFLIQYYNGEERAKGNILERFSAQQFPDLHSELNLSSLELGDSALYFCAVPSPRQPEKLFFGSGTQLSVL.

Here the CDR3 reads CSAPVADRGFANTEAFF. CDR3 nucleotide sequence: TGCAGCGCCCCCGTAGCGGACAGGGGTTTTGCGAACACTGAAGCTTTCTTT. This chain uses TRBV29-1 with TRBJ1-1, with 9 bases identical to TRBD1. Germline values: CDR1 SQVTM, CDR2 ANQGSEA. J lost 1 base, V lost 7 bases, and 16 bases had no gene match. This CDR3 spans 17 amino acids. The whole variable domain, filled in from reference TRBV29-1 and TRBJ1-1, reads SAVISQKPSRDICQRGTSLTIQCQVDSQVTMMFWYRQQPGQSLTLIATANQGSEATYESGFVIDKFPISRPNLTFSTLTVSNMSPEDSSIYLCSAPVADRGFANTEAFFGQGTRLTVV.